A single sample gave rise to the 20 T cell receptor beta chains below, sequenced in a study of control samples from healthy donors and cancer patients. The data were produced by immunoSEQ multiplex PCR, yet TCRdb's version contains in-frame clones alone and is incomplete. The repertoire has approximately 140,000 clones, 80% to 90% of them found once; the top ten carry around 9%. Sequenced input: blood. The receptors were sampled from a woman in her 30s in good health.

In its sample, this clone was seen once. J is TRBJ2-2 and V is TRBV7-2; D is unresolved. The CDR3 totals 15 residues. V shed 1 base and J shed 1 base, with 7 bases lying between them. In germline, CDR1 is SGHTA, CDR2 FQGNSA. This CDR3 is CASSLVVENTGELFF. In nucleotides, the CDR3 is TGTGCCAGCAGCTTAGTCGTAGAGAACACCGGGGAGCTGTTTTTT.

The J gene is TRBJ2-5, the V gene TRBV7-2, with D tentatively TRBD1 (6 bases). The CDR3 length is 14 residues. Germline V gene lookup returns CDR1 SGHTA and CDR2 FQGNSA. V was pared by 5 bases and J by 5 bases, with 15 bases between. The CDR3 coding sequence is TGTGCCAGCAGCCTACAGGGAGTGGGGGAGACCCAGTACTTC. Translated: CASSLQGVGETQYF.

The chain is built from TRBV5-6 and TRBJ1-2, with D hard to call. V shed 0 bases and J shed 4 bases, with 4 bases lying between them. Germline loops: CDR1 SGHDT, CDR2 YYEEEE. This CDR3 contains 12 residues. The CDR3 bases are TGTGCCAGCAGCTTGGATGCCTATGGCTACACCTTC. Translation: CASSLDAYGYTF.

Only one count was recorded for this clone. The V gene is TRBV27, the J gene TRBJ1-2; 7 bases map to TRBD1. In germline, CDR1 is MNHEY, CDR2 SMNVEV (reference sequence). The V and J ends lost 5 bases and 4 bases, in that order; junction bases with no gene match: 10. The CDR3 sequence is 15 residues long. The CDR3 spells CASSIDRAPIYGYTF. CDR3 DNA: TGTGCCAGCAGTATCGACAGGGCCCCTATCTATGGCTACACCTTC.

The chain joins TRBV10-3 to TRBJ2-1; TRBD2 matches at 8 bases. The trim removed 11 bases at V and 9 bases at J, leaving 9 bases unmatched. CDR1 is ENHRY and CDR2 is SYGVKD in the germline V gene. This CDR3 has 12 amino acids. This CDR3 is CALGLGEGEQFF. DNA for the CDR3: TGTGCCCTGGGACTAGGAGAGGGTGAGCAGTTCTTC.

V is TRBV3-1 (or the pseudogene TRBV3-2) and J is TRBJ2-3; D is unresolved. The V and J ends lost 0 bases and 2 bases respectively, with 9 bases between them. This CDR3 region has 15 residues. Germline V lookup: CDR1 LGHDT, CDR2 YNNKEL (reference sequence). For the CDR3, the DNA is TGTGCCAGCAGCCAAGACATTACCTTCACAGATACGCAGTATTTT. Translation gives CASSQDITFTDTQYF.

The rearrangement joins TRBV19 to TRBJ1-2; unclear D gene. CDR1 and CDR2 (germline): LNHDA, SQIVND (reference sequence). This CDR3 contains 13 residues. The V end was cut by 3 bases, the J end by 4 bases, with 9 bases between. The CDR3 DNA follows: TGTGCCAGTAGTATTCCTTCCGTCTATGGCTACACCTTC. It codes for CASSIPSVYGYTF. Variable domain in full (rest from reference TRBV19 and TRBJ1-2): DGGITQSPKYLFRKEGQNVTLSCEQNLNHDAMYWYRQDPGQGLRLIYYSQIVNDFQKGDIAEGYSVSREKKESFPLTVTSAQKNPTAFYLCASSIPSVYGYTFGSGTRLTVV.

The chain recombines TRBV5-1 with TRBJ2-1, with 10 bases identical to TRBD2. The ends lost 2 bases at V and 8 bases at J; junction bases unmatched: 4. This CDR3 contains 14 residues. Germline V lookup: CDR1 SGHRS, CDR2 YFSETQ. The CDR3 DNA sequence: TGCGCCAGCAGCTTAGCGGGAGGGCTCGATGAGCAGTTCTTC. Its protein product is CASSLAGGLDEQFF.

This chain uses TRBV21-1 with TRBJ2-2; the DNA was not used to check the table's D call, TRBD2. TRBV21-1 is a pseudogene segment. The length of the CDR3 is 17 residues. The CDR3 bases are TGTGCCAGCAGCAAAGCACTAGCGGGAGGATATACCGGGGAGCTGTTTTTT. Its protein product is CASSKALAGGYTGELFF.

The gene calls are TRBV19 and TRBJ2-1; D is possibly TRBD2 (5 bases). The V and J ends lost 3 bases and 3 bases respectively, with 15 bases between them. The germline CDR1 and CDR2 sequences are LNHDA and SQIVND (reference sequence). The CDR3 spans 16 residues. The DNA for the CDR3 is TGTGCCAGTAGTATCGGACGGGAATCCTTCTACAATGAGCAGTTCTTC. Amino acids: CASSIGRESFYNEQFF.

The rearrangement uses TRBV5-4 and TRBJ1-3, with D perhaps TRBD1 (6 bases). CDR1 is SGHNT, CDR2 YYREEE, per germline (reference sequence). This CDR3 is 15 amino acids long. V was clipped by 2 bases and J by 4 bases, with 13 bases between them. CDR3 residues: CASSLSQGPGNTIYF. CDR3 sequence (DNA): TGTGCCAGCAGCTTATCACAGGGTCCCGGAAACACCATATATTTT.

V usage is TRBV6-5 and J usage is TRBJ1-2; the D is unclear. V lost 6 bases to trimming and J lost 3 bases, with 8 bases between them. Germline CDR1 reads MNHEY; CDR2 reads SVGAGI. This CDR3 contains 12 residues. CDR3 DNA: TGTGCCAGCAGGAGGGTGGACTATGGCTACACCTTC. Its protein is CASRRVDYGYTF.

V gene TRBV3-1 (or the pseudogene TRBV3-2) combines with J gene TRBJ1-2; the match to TRBD1 covers 10 bases. V shed 1 base, J shed 8 bases, and the junction held 10 bases outside the gene matches. The CDR3 runs to 16 residues. Per germline, CDR1 LGHDT and CDR2 YNNKEL (reference sequence). CDR3 amino acids: CASSQVWTGGSGGYTF. The CDR3 nucleotides read TGTGCCAGCAGCCAAGTATGGACAGGGGGATCGGGAGGCTACACCTTC.

The chain has TRBV7-2 and TRBJ2-7; the match to TRBD2 covers 11 bases. Germline assignment: CDR1 SGHTA and CDR2 FQGNSA. The CDR3 is 16 residues long. V gave up 5 bases and J gave up 1 base; unmatched junction bases: 7. The CDR3 DNA reads TGTGCCAGCAGCCCAGAGGCTAGCGGGAGGTCCTACGAGCAGTACTTC. Protein: CASSPEASGRSYEQYF. Full variable domain (rest looked up from reference TRBV7-2 and TRBJ2-7): GAGVSQSPSNKVTEKGKDVELRCDPISGHTALYWYRQSLGQGLEFLIYFQGNSAPDKSGLPSDRFSAERTGGSVSTLTIQRTQQEDSAVYLCASSPEASGRSYEQYFGPGTRLTVT.

The gene calls are TRBV7-6 and TRBJ1-1; a possible D gene is TRBD1 (5 bases). Germline lookup yields CDR1 SGHVS and CDR2 FNYEAQ. The V end lost 0 bases, the J end lost 5 bases, and 10 bases lay between the germline ends. The CDR3 has 14 amino acids. CDR3 sequence (DNA): TGTGCCAGCAGCTTAGCGGGGGTGGGGACTGAAGCTTTCTTT. It is translated as CASSLAGVGTEAFF.

The chain has TRBV5-4 and TRBJ2-5, with D possibly being TRBD1 or TRBD2 (5 bases each). Germline lookup yields CDR1 SGHNT and CDR2 YYREEE (reference sequence). With 4 bases removed from V and 5 bases from J, the gap between germline ends came to 12 bases. The CDR3 length is 13 residues. The chain's CDR3 is CASSPGTWETQYF. The CDR3 bases are TGTGCCAGCAGCCCCGGGACCTGGGAGACCCAGTACTTC.

The chain links TRBV7-6 to TRBJ2-7, with 8 bases aligning to TRBD2. V gave up 5 bases and J gave up 0 bases; unmatched junction bases: 9. Germline CDR1 SGHVS, CDR2 FNYEAQ. The CDR3 is made up of 16 amino acids. This chain's CDR3 is CASSLEPSGSSYEQYF. The CDR3 DNA is TGTGCCAGCAGCCTCGAGCCTAGCGGGTCCTCCTACGAGCAGTACTTC.

V usage is TRBV3-1 (or the pseudogene TRBV3-2) and J usage is TRBJ2-1; 12 positions agree with TRBD2. The CDR3 sequence is 16 residues long. Germline V gene lookup returns CDR1 LGHDT and CDR2 YNNKEL (reference sequence). The trim removed 5 bases at V and 5 bases at J, leaving 7 bases unmatched. CDR3 sequence: CASSTRTSGNHNEQFF. The CDR3 bases are TGTGCCAGCAGCACCCGGACTAGCGGGAACCACAATGAGCAGTTCTTC.

The V gene is TRBV27, the J gene TRBJ2-1; perhaps TRBD2 as D (5 bases). V was pared by 6 bases and J by 4 bases, with 10 bases between. CDR3 length: 13 residues. From germline, CDR1 is MNHEY and CDR2 SMNVEV (reference sequence). The DNA of the CDR3 is TGTGCCAGCAGAGCGGTCGGGTACAATGAGCAGTTCTTC. This translates into CASRAVGYNEQFF.

The rearrangement uses TRBV18 and TRBJ1-5; no reliable D call. Deletions cut 3 bases from V and 5 bases from J, with 11 bases between. CDR1 KGHSH and CDR2 LQKENI come from the germline V gene. The CDR3 is made up of 14 amino acids. CDR3 protein: CASSPAEEYQPQHF. The CDR3 DNA is TGTGCCAGCTCACCGGCAGAGGAATATCAGCCCCAGCATTTT.